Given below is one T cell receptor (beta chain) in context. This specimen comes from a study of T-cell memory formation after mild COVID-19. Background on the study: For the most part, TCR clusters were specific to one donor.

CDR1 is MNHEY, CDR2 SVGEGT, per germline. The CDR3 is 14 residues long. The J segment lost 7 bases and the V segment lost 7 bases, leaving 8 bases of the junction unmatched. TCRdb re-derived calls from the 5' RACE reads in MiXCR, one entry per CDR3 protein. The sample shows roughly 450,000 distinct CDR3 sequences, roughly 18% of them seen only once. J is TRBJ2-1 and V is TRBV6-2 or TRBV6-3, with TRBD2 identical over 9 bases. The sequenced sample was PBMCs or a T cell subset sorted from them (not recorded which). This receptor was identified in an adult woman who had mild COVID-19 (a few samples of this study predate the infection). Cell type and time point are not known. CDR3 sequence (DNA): TGTGCCAGCAACGCGGGGGGGGCCATTAATGAGCAGTTCTTC. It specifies CASNAGGAINEQFF.